This TCR beta chain was observed in a study of cytomegalovirus exposure and HLA in healthy donors. Regarding the study as a whole: Later analysis identified a missense DCLRE1C variant that was linked to TCR beta V- and J-gene trimming. Sequencing likely produced, as an artifact, a cluster of highly shared sequence variants.

PCR was performed using 60 Vbeta and 13 Jbeta primers. This table comes from immunoSEQ multiplex PCR, and its TCRdb copy is limited to in-frame clones, with some not included. The sample records about 170,000 clones, under 85% being singletons. This clone was recorded once. Its antigen remains unknown. The sequencing sample was made of PBMCs. The sequence derives from a woman aged 18-29 years in good health and CMV-seropositive.

The CDR3 is CASSQESGSTDTQYF. CDR3 in DNA: TGCGCCAGCAGCCAAGAGTCAGGGAGCACAGATACGCAGTATTTT. The V gene is TRBV4-3, the J gene TRBJ2-3; D perhaps matches TRBD1 (5 bases). CDR3 size: 15 residues. V lost 0 bases and J 0 bases, leaving 7 bases between the germline ends. The germline V gene has CDR1 LGHNA and CDR2 YSLEER.